The 3 T cell receptor beta chains listed next were all sequenced from one sample in a study of blood T cells in healthy people across ages. The second PCR ran about 7 to 12 cycles with a sample-barcoded 5' primer and J-beta primers. TCRdb analysed the 5' RACE reads with MiXCR anew, one entry per CDR3 protein. The data show around 670,000 distinct CDR3 sequences, with 25% to 30% seen just once and 15% to 18% held by the top ten. The source material was blood. These receptor sequences come from an elderly woman in good health.

This clonotype occurred many times. The chain joins TRBV7-9 to TRBJ1-4; no reliable D call. The V and J ends lost 3 bases and 6 bases respectively, with 5 bases between them. This CDR3 has 12 amino acids. Germline CDR1 is SEHNR and CDR2 is FQNEAQ (reference sequence). In DNA, the CDR3 is TGTGCCAGCAGCTTCCCGGATGAAAAACTGTTTTTT. It is translated as CASSFPDEKLFF.

In regard to this clonotype: Possible read error: a much larger clone is one base away. This chain connects TRBV6-5 to TRBJ2-5; D call uncertain. The CDR3 contains 12 residues. Germline CDR1 reads MNHEY; CDR2 reads SVGAGI. Between the trimmed V and J ends, which lost 5 bases and 7 bases, there was a span of 11 bases. The CDR3 here is CASSALFGTQYF. The CDR3, as DNA: TGTGCCAGCAGTGCACTTTTTGGGACCCAGTACTTC.

This clonotype has a count of ten or more. The chain employs TRBV20-1 and TRBJ2-1; D ambiguous. The germline V gene has CDR1 DFQATT and CDR2 SNEGSKA (reference sequence). The V and J ends lost 6 bases and 5 bases respectively, with 17 bases between them. There are 14 residues in the CDR3. CDR3 DNA sequence: TGCAGTGCGCAACCCCGGGTTATTAACAATGAGCAGTTCTTC. Protein product: CSAQPRVINNEQFF.